This record covers a single T cell receptor beta chain. The data were obtained in a study of shared T cell receptors in the human thymus. CDR3 size: 10 residues. TCRdb's copy holds only in-frame clones and misses some; the assay was immunoSEQ multiplex PCR. The repertoire has roughly 700,000 clones, 85% to 90% of them found once; the top ten carry roughly 0.0097%. The data were also submitted as part of a second study, on human thymus T cells. That publication notes: During corrective heart surgery, resections were taken, and the thymus tissue came from them. In thymic and blood repertoires alike, V and J usage looked biased. Thymic repertoires of unrelated individuals were reported in related research to overlap highly.

The sequencing input was thymocytes. The chain joins TRBV21-1 to TRBJ2-2; the DNA was not used to check the table's D call, TRBD2. TRBV21-1 is a pseudogene segment. The clonotype originates from a boy less than two years old with a congenital heart defect. The CDR3, as DNA: TGTGCCAGCATATCCGGGGAGCTGTTTTTT. The encoded protein is CASISGELFF.